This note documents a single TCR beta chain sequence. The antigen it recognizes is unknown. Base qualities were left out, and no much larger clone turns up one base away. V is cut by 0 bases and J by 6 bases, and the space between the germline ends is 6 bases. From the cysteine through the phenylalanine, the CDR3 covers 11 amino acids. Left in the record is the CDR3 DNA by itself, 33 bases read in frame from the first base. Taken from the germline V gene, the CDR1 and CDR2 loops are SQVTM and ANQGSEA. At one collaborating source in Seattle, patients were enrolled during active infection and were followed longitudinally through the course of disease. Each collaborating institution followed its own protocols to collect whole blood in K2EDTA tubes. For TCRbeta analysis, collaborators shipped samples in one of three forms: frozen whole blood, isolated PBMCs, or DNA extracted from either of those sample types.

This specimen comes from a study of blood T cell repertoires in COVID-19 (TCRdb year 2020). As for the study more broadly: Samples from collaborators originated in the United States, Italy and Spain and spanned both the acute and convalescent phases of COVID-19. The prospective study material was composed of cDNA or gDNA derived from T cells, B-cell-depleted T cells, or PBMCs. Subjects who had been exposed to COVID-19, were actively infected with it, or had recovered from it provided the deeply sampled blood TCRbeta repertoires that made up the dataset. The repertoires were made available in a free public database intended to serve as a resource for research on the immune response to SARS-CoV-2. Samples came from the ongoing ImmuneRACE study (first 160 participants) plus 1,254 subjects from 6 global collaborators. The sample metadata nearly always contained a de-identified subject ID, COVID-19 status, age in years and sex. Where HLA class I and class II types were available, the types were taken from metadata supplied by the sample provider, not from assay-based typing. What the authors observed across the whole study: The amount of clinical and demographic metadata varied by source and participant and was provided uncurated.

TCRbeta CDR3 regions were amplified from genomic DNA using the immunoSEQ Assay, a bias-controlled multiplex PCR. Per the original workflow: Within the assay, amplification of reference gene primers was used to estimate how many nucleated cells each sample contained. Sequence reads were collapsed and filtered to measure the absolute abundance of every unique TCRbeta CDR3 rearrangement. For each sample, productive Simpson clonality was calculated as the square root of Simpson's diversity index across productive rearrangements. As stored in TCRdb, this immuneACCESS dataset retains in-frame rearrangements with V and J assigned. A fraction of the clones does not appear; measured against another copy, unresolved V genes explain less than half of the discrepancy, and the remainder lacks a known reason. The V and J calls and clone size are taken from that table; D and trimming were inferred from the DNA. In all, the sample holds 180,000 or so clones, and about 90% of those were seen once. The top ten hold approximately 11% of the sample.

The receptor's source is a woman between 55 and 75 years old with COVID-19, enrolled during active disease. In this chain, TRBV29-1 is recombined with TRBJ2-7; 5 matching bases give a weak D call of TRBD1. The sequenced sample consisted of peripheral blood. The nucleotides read TGCAGCGTTGAAGACAGGGTCGAGCAGTACTTC. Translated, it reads CSVEDRVEQYF.